The entry below describes one T cell receptor (beta chain). CDR1 and CDR2 (germline): PRHDT, FYEKMQ (reference sequence). There are 16 residues in the CDR3. Between the trimmed V and J ends, which lost 5 bases and 0 bases, there was a span of 11 bases. Naive CD8 cells lacked CD45RO and underwent positive selection for CCR7, leaving out terminally differentiated effector memory CD45RA+ cells. This sample stems from a study of shared clonotypes between healthy human individuals. Across the whole study: For every donor, three CD4 naive, three CD4 memory, two CD8 naive and one CD8 memory plates were used.

Some clones are missing from TCRdb's copy, which holds only in-frame ones; the method was immunoSEQ multiplex PCR. Altogether 1.5 million to 2.5 million clones are present, roughly 95% being singletons, with the ten largest covering roughly 1%. The TCR sequence derives from a man aged 18-30 years in good health. The specimen sequenced was naive CD8+ T cells sorted from blood. The V and J genes are TRBV13 and TRBJ2-6; D is perhaps TRBD2 (5 bases). DNA for the CDR3: TGTGCCAGCAGCGACCTCGGGGTCTCTGGGGCCAACGTCCTGACTTTC. This gives the protein CASSDLGVSGANVLTF.